This TCR beta chain emerged from a study of T cell responses to AZD1222 COVID-19 vaccine. Broader study findings: With dominance at 160-218 and 743-854, vaccine-associated CD4 TCRs spanned spike. Females outnumbered males among donors, who were mostly white British; clonal diversity was possibly underestimated. Repertoires were collected only later (after the peak T cell response had occurred).

The protocol was immunoSEQ multiplex PCR, while the TCRdb copy is restricted to in-frame clones and leaves out a portion. Its listing shows over 140,000 clones. V shed 4 bases and J shed 0 bases, with 14 bases lying between them. Per germline, CDR1 SGHTS and CDR2 YDEGEE. The CDR3 totals 16 residues. Note on this clone: What it binds is unknown.

The chain links TRBV5-8 to TRBJ2-1; D unresolved. Sequences were obtained from peripheral blood. The receptor's source is an adult in good health. The CDR3 nucleotides are TGTGCCAGCAGCCATGGTTGGACGAACTCCTACAATGAGCAGTTCTTC. This translates into CASSHGWTNSYNEQFF. Together with reference TRBV5-8 and TRBJ2-1, the CDR3 gives the full variable domain: EAGVTQSPTHLIKTRGQQATLRCSPISGHTSVYWYQQALGLGLQFLLWYDEGEERNRGNFPPRFSGRQFPNYSSELNVNALELEDSALYLCASSHGWTNSYNEQFFGPGTRLTVL.